The 17 T cell receptor beta chains in this list originate from one sample, sequenced in a study of STAT5B mutations in CD4+ large granular lymphocyte leukemia. The data were produced by immunoSEQ multiplex PCR, yet TCRdb's version contains in-frame clones alone and is incomplete. This table has 30,000 or so clones, around nine tenths appearing once. Sequencing used CD4+ T cells from blood buffy coats. These receptors were taken from a human donor in good health.

V is TRBV10-3 and J is TRBJ2-7; possibly TRBD1 for D (6 bases). The CDR3 runs to 15 residues. Trimming took off 6 bases at V and 4 bases at J, with 19 bases between the two ends. Germline CDR1 reads ENHRY; CDR2 reads SYGVKD. The CDR3 DNA reads TGTGCCATCAGGGCTTCAGGGGAGAGGATTTACGAGCAGTACTTC. It encodes CAIRASGERIYEQYF.

This clone showed up just once. The V call is TRBV7-8, the J call TRBJ2-2, with D tentatively TRBD1 (5 bases). Looked up from germline, CDR1 is SGHVS and CDR2 is FQNEAQ. The CDR3 spans 16 residues. V lost 4 bases and J lost 7, with 19 bases in between. This chain's CDR3 is CASSSRGSGSGGELFF. Here the CDR3 DNA reads TGTGCCAGCAGCTCTAGGGGTTCCGGGTCTGGCGGGGAGCTGTTTTTT.

This clone was detected only once. CDR3 region: CASSEGTSGNTAFFTDTQYF. The CDR3 nucleotides read TGTGCCAGCAGCGAAGGGACTAGCGGTAATACTGCTTTTTTCACAGATACGCAGTATTTT. The gene calls are TRBV5-5 and TRBJ2-3, with 11 bases fitting TRBD2. J was trimmed by 2 bases and V by 4 bases; bases with no gene match: 18. CDR1 is SGHKS and CDR2 is YYEKEE in the germline V gene (reference sequence). The length of the CDR3 is 20 residues.

The genes are TRBV14 and TRBJ2-6; 9 bases are a match to TRBD2. Trimming at V came to 6 bases and at J to 3 bases, leaving 9 bases not matched to a gene. The CDR3 runs to 17 residues. CDR1 and CDR2 from the germline V gene are SGHDN and FVKESK. CDR3 amino acids: CASSRVAGERGANVLTF. DNA for the CDR3: TGTGCCAGCAGTCGGGTAGCGGGAGAACGTGGGGCCAACGTCCTGACTTTC.

V usage is TRBV30 and J usage is TRBJ2-7, with D perhaps matching TRBD1 (6 bases). Germline V gives CDR1 GTSNPN, CDR2 SVGIG (reference sequence). Trimming pared 8 bases from V and 2 bases from J, leaving 10 bases between. CDR3 length equals 11 residues. For the CDR3, the DNA is TGTGCCGGAGACAGGACCTACGAGCAGTACTTC. This codes for CAGDRTYEQYF.

The chain carries TRBV5-4 and TRBJ2-3; perhaps D is TRBD1 or TRBD2 (6 bases each). The V gene's germline CDR1 is SGHNT and CDR2 YYREEE (reference sequence). The CDR3 sequence is 14 residues long. V was shortened by 2 bases and J by 5 bases, with 12 bases between the two germline ends. CDR3 loop: CASSFWGAGDTQYF. In DNA, the CDR3 is TGTGCCAGCAGCTTTTGGGGGGCAGGAGATACGCAGTATTTT.

The CDR3 sequence: CASSLAQGSYNEQFF. The CDR3 coding sequence is TGCGCCAGCAGCTTGGCCCAGGGCTCCTACAATGAGCAGTTCTTC. The J gene is TRBJ2-1, the V gene TRBV5-1; the D gene is possibly TRBD1 (5 bases). The CDR3 is 15 amino acids. The V end was cut by 0 bases, the J end by 0 bases, with 7 bases between. CDR1 is SGHRS and CDR2 is YFSETQ in the germline V gene.

The chain employs TRBV6-5 and TRBJ1-1; perhaps TRBD1 as D (6 bases). Trimming left V 6 bases short and J 4 bases short, with 18 bases between. The germline gives CDR1 MNHEY, CDR2 SVGAGI. There are 15 residues in the CDR3. The CDR3 coding sequence is TGTGCCAGCAGCCTAAAACCACAGGGAAGCACTGAAGCTTTCTTT. Translation: CASSLKPQGSTEAFF.

The chain recombines TRBV19 with TRBJ1-2, with D possibly matching TRBD1 (6 bases). Trimming stripped 4 bases from V and 0 bases from J, with 15 bases between. Germline V gene data show CDR1 as LNHDA and CDR2 as SQIVND (reference sequence). There are 16 residues in the CDR3. CDR3 nucleotide sequence: TGTGCCAGTAGTAGGGACACCGGCTCTTCTAACTATGGCTACACCTTC. Its protein is CASSRDTGSSNYGYTF.

This rearrangement joins TRBV19 to TRBJ2-3, with D maybe TRBD1 (5 bases). The germline gives CDR1 LNHDA, CDR2 SQIVND (reference sequence). The CDR3 consists of 10 residues. V lost 10 bases, J lost 6 bases, and 8 bases lay in between. As DNA, the CDR3 is TGTGCCACCAAGGGGGATACGCAGTATTTT. It yields the protein CATKGDTQYF.

The chain employs TRBV11-2 and TRBJ2-7; TRBD1 matches at 10 bases. The germline V gene has CDR1 SGHAT and CDR2 FQNNGV. Germline trimming cut 5 bases from V and 0 bases from J; bases unmatched to any gene: 13. The CDR3 sequence is 18 residues long. The CDR3 is CASSARPGTGVLSYEQYF. In DNA form, the CDR3 reads TGTGCCAGCAGCGCTCGTCCCGGGACAGGGGTCCTCTCCTACGAGCAGTACTTC.

The rearrangement links TRBV5-6 to TRBJ2-3; either TRBD1 or TRBD2 may fit D (7 bases each). Trimming shortened V by 2 bases and J by 5 bases, and 18 bases separated the two germline ends. CDR3 size: 16 residues. CDR1 and CDR2 (germline): SGHDT, YYEEEE. CDR3 protein: CASSLGAPGGVDTQYF. The DNA of the CDR3 is TGTGCCAGCAGCTTAGGGGCCCCAGGGGGGGTAGATACGCAGTATTTT.

This clone was observed a handful of times. This chain links TRBV5-1 with TRBJ1-2; D not resolved. The CDR3 totals 13 residues. Germline V gene lookup returns CDR1 SGHRS and CDR2 YFSETQ. With 4 bases removed from V and 2 bases from J, the gap between germline ends came to 9 bases. CDR3 residues: CASSGSANYGYTF. CDR3 nucleotides: TGCGCCAGCAGCGGATCAGCCAACTATGGCTACACCTTC.

V usage is TRBV7-2 and J usage is TRBJ1-2; D is perhaps TRBD1 (6 bases). Between the trimmed V and J ends, which lost 0 bases and 5 bases, there was a span of 25 bases. The CDR3 spans 19 residues. CDR1 SGHTA and CDR2 FQGNSA come from the germline V gene. CDR3 bases: TGTGCCAGCAGCTTAGCGTCGGGGGGGACAAGAGTATCGATATATGGCTACACCTTC. This encodes CASSLASGGTRVSIYGYTF.

DNA of the CDR3: TGTGCCAGCGATGTCCCACAGGGTGTTGGTGAAGCTTTCTTT. It yields the protein CASDVPQGVGEAFF. The chain has TRBV6-1 and TRBJ1-1; a possible D gene is TRBD1 (6 bases). The CDR3 loop spans 14 amino acids. In germline, CDR1 is MNHNS, CDR2 SASEGT. V lost 8 bases and J 7 bases, leaving 20 bases between the germline ends.

Here the CDR3 reads CASSWGDEQFF. The CDR3 nucleotides are TGTGCCAGCAGCTGGGGGGATGAGCAGTTCTTC. The V gene is TRBV5-6, the J gene TRBJ2-1, with D perhaps TRBD2 (6 bases). This CDR3 is built from 11 residues. With 3 bases removed from V and 8 bases from J, the gap between germline ends came to 6 bases. Germline CDR1 reads SGHDT; CDR2 reads YYEEEE.

The chain has TRBV7-2 and TRBJ2-3; unclear D gene. From germline, CDR1 is SGHTA and CDR2 FQGNSA. V was cut by 2 bases and J by 8 bases, with 20 bases left in between. The CDR3 is 16 amino acids. The CDR3 DNA reads TGTGCCAGCAGCTTAATCCCGGGTAGTTCCGGCGGTACGCAGTATTTT. This translates into CASSLIPGSSGGTQYF.